This TCR beta chain is from a study of T cell changes during pregnancy in multiple sclerosis. Trimming took 1 base from V and 14 from J; bases not matched to a gene: 12. In germline, CDR1 is MNHNS, CDR2 SASEGT. The CDR3 consists of 14 residues. This table comes from immunoSEQ multiplex PCR, and its TCRdb copy is limited to in-frame clones, with some not included. The sample includes some 93,000 clones, 85% to 95% of them seen just once. Here the sequenced sample was peripheral blood, taken after pregnancy. The rearrangement joins TRBV6-1 to TRBJ1-2, with 8 bases aligning to TRBD1. This TCR derives from a female donor with multiple sclerosis, enrolled in a pregnancy study. The CDR3 loop is CASSEGDRRTWATF. DNA of the CDR3: TGTGCCAGCAGTGAAGGGGACAGGCGGACTTGGGCGACCTTC.